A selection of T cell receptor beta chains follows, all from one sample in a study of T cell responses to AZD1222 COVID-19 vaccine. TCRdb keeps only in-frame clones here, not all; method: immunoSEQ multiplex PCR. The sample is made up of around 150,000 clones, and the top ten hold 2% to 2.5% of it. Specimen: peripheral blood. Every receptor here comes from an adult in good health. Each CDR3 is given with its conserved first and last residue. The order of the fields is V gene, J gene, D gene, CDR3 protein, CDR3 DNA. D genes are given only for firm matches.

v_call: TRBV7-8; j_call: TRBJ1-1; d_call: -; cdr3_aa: CASSLDDWVRTEAFF; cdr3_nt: TGTGCCAGCAGCTTAGACGACTGGGTTCGCACTGAAGCTTTCTTT
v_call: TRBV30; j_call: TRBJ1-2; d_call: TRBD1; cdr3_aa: CAWSIRDRSLYGYTF; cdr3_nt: TGTGCCTGGAGCATCCGGGACAGGTCGCTCTATGGCTACACCTTC
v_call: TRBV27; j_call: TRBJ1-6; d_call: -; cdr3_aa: CASSLVGGGSPLHF; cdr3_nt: TGTGCCAGCAGTTTAGTGGGGGGCGGGTCACCCCTCCACTTT
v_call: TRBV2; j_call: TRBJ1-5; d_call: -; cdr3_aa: CASSEARGAGQPQHF; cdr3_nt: TGTGCCAGCAGTGAAGCTCGGGGGGCCGGACAGCCCCAGCATTTT
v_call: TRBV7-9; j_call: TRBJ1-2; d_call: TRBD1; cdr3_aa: CASSETGQTYGYTF; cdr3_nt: TGTGCCAGCAGCGAAACGGGACAGACCTATGGCTACACCTTC
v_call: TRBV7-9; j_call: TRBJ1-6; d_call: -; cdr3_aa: CASSEVSSYNSPLHF; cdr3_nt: TGTGCCAGCAGTGAAGTTAGCTCCTATAATTCACCCCTCCACTTT
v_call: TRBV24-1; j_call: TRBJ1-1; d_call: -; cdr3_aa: CATSVGPNTEAFF; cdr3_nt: TGTGCCACCAGTGTGGGCCCGAACACTGAAGCTTTCTTT
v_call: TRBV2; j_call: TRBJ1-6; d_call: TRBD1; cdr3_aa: CASGTGGASTSPLHF; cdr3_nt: TGTGCCAGCGGGACAGGGGGTGCTTCGACCTCACCCCTCCACTTT
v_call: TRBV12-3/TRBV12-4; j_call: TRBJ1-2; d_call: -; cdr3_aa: CASSFEGTYGYTF; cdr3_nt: TGTGCCAGCAGTTTCGAGGGAACCTATGGCTACACCTTC
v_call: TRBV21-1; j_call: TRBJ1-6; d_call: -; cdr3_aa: CASKAGSDSPLHF; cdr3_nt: TGTGCCAGTAAAGCAGGATCGGATTCACCCCTCCACTTT
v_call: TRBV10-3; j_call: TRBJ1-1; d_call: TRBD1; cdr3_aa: CAISPDRVSGLDGAFF; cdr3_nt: TGTGCCATCAGCCCGGACAGGGTGTCGGGACTTGATGGAGCTTTCTTT
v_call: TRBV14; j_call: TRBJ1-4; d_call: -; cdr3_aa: CASARGWNEKLFF; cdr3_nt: TGTGCCAGCGCTCGGGGGTGGAATGAAAAACTGTTTTTT
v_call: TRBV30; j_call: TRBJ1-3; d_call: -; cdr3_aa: CAWSWGSGNTIYF; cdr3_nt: TGTGCCTGGAGTTGGGGCTCTGGAAACACCATATATTTT
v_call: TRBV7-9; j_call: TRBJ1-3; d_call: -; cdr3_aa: CASSSQGPNQNTIYF; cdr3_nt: TGTGCCAGCAGCTCGCAAGGGCCAAACCAAAACACCATATATTTT
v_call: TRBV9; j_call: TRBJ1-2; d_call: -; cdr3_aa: CASSVGVGGYTF; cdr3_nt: TGTGCCAGCAGCGTAGGGGTCGGTGGCTACACCTTC
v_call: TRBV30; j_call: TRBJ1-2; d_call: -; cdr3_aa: CAWTQGYGYTF; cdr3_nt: TGTGCCTGGACTCAGGGGTATGGCTACACCTTC
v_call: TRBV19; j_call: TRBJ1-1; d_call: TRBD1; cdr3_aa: CASRTGPLPGEAFF; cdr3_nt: TGTGCCAGTCGGACAGGACCCCTCCCGGGGGAAGCTTTCTTT
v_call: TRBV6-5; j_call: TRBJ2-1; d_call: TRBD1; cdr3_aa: CASRGDRGNEQFF; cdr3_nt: TGTGCCAGCAGGGGGGACAGGGGGAATGAGCAGTTCTTC
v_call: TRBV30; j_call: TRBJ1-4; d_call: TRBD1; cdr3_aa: CAWSKDRGPNEKLFF; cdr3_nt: TGTGCCTGGTCAAAAGACAGGGGACCTAATGAAAAACTGTTTTTT
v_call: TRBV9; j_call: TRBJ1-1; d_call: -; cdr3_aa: CASSVADGNTEAFF; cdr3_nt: TGTGCCAGCAGCGTAGCGGACGGGAACACTGAAGCTTTCTTT
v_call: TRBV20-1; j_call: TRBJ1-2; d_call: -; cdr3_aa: CSAFQGRGYTF; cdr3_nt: TGCAGTGCTTTTCAGGGGCGAGGCTACACCTTC
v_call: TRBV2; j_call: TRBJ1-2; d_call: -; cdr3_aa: CASRKGAGAVGYTF; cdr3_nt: TGTGCCAGCAGGAAAGGGGCAGGGGCGGTCGGCTACACCTTC
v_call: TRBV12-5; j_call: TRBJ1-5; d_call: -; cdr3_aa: CASAPDGITAQHF; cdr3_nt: TGTGCTAGTGCCCCGGACGGCATCACAGCCCAGCATTTT
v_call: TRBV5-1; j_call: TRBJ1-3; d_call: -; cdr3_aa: CASSPREGVPGNTIYF; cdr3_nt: TGCGCCAGCAGCCCCCGGGAAGGGGTCCCTGGAAACACCATATATTTT
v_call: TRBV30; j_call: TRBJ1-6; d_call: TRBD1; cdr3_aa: CAWSRRQGDSPLHF; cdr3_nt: TGTGCCTGGAGTCGGAGACAGGGGGATTCACCCCTCCACTTT
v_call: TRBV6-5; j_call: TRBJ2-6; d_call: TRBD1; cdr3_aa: CASRTGGSGANVLTF; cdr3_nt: TGTGCCAGCAGGACAGGGGGCTCTGGGGCCAACGTCCTGACTTTC
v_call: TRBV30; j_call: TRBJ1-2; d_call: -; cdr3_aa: CAWTLTGNGYTF; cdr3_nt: TGTGCCTGGACCCTTACAGGGAATGGCTACACCTTC
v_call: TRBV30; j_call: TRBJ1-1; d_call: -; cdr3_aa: CAWSVGHNTEAFF; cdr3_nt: TGTGCCTGGAGTGTAGGGCACAACACTGAAGCTTTCTTT
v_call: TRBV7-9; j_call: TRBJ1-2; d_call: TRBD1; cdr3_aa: CASSLVQGAAEGYTF; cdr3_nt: TGTGCCAGCAGCTTAGTCCAGGGGGCGGCGGAAGGCTACACCTTC
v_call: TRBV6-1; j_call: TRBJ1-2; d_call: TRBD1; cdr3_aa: CASRDRAYGYTF; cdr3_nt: TGTGCCAGCCGTGACAGGGCCTATGGCTACACCTTC
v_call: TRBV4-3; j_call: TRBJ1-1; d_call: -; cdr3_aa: CASSQVIGPDMNTEAFF; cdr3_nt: TGCGCCAGCAGCCAGGTCATCGGGCCAGACATGAACACTGAAGCTTTCTTT
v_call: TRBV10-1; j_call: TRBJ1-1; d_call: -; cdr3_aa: CASSPKGWTEAFF; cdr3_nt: TGCGCCAGCAGCCCCAAGGGGTGGACTGAAGCTTTCTTT
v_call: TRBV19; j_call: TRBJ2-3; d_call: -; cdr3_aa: CASSMDRRTDTQYF; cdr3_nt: TGTGCCAGTAGTATGGACAGACGCACAGATACGCAGTATTTT
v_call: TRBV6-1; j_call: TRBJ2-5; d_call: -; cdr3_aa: CASSEVGGSQETQYF; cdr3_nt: TGTGCCAGCAGTGAAGTTGGGGGGTCCCAAGAGACCCAGTACTTC
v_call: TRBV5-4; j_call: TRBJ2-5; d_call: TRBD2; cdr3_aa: CASSSSTSRETQYF; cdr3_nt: TGTGCCAGCAGCTCTTCGACTAGCAGAGAGACCCAGTACTTC
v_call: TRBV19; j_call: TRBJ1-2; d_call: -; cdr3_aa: CASTGGDLGYGYTF; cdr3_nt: TGTGCCAGTACCGGGGGGGATTTAGGGTATGGCTACACCTTC
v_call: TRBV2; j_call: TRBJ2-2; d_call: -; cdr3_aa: CASSGQYTGELFF; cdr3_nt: TGTGCCAGCAGTGGACAGTACACCGGGGAGCTGTTTTTT
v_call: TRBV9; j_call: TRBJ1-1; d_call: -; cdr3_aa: CASSTLDTEAFF; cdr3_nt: TGTGCCAGCAGTACTTTGGACACTGAAGCTTTCTTT
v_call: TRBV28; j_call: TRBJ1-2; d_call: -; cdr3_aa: CASSPDRHYGYTF; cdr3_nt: TGTGCCAGCAGTCCAGATAGGCACTATGGCTACACCTTC
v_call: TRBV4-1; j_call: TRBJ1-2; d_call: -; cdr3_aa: CASSQDSGLRGRSDGYTF; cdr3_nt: TGCGCCAGCAGCCAAGATTCAGGGCTTAGGGGGAGGTCCGATGGCTACACCTTC
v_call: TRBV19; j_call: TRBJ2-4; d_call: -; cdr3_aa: CASSNGPAGAKNIQYF; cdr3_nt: TGTGCCAGTAGCAATGGCCCCGCTGGGGCCAAAAACATTCAGTACTTC
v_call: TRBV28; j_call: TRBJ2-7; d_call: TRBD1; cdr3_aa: CASSLSGTGGKEQYF; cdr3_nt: TGTGCCAGCAGTTTATCGGGGACAGGGGGCAAAGAGCAGTACTTC
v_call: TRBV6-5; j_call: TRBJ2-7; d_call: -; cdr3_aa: CASRSWGYEQYF; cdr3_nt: TGTGCCAGCAGGTCCTGGGGATACGAGCAGTACTTC
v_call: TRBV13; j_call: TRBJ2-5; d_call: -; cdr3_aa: CASSSPGAAETQYF; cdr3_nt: TGTGCCAGCAGCTCCCCGGGGGCGGCTGAGACCCAGTACTTC
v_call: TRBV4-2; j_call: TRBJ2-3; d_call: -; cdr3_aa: CASSQELQGGSTDTQYF; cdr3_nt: TGTGCCAGCAGCCAAGAATTGCAGGGGGGCAGCACAGATACGCAGTATTTT
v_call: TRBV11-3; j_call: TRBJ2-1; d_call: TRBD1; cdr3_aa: CASSLGTGFGNEQFF; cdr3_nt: TGTGCCAGCAGCTTAGGGACAGGGTTCGGCAATGAGCAGTTCTTC
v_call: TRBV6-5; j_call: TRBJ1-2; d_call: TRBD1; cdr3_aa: CASSYPGQGGWGYTF; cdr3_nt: TGTGCCAGCAGTTATCCGGGACAGGGGGGCTGGGGCTACACCTTC
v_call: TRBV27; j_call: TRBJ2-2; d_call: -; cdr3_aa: CAGSLWDWRTGELFF; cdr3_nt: TGTGCCGGCAGTTTATGGGACTGGCGAACCGGGGAGCTGTTTTTT
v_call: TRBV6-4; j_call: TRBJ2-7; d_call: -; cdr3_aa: CASSDSKGMYEQYF; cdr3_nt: TGTGCCAGCAGTGACTCAAAGGGGATGTACGAGCAGTACTTC
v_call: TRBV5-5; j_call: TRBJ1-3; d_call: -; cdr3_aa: CASSFGQGASGNTIYF; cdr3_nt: TGTGCCAGCAGCTTCGGGCAGGGAGCCTCTGGAAACACCATATATTTT
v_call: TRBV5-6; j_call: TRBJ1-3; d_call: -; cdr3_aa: CASRRRRDSGNTIYF; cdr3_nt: TGTGCCAGCAGACGCCGGAGAGACTCTGGAAACACCATATATTTT
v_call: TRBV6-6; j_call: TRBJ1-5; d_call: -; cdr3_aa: CASSRNDIEVQPQHF; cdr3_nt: TGTGCCAGCAGCCGGAACGACATTGAGGTTCAGCCCCAGCATTTT
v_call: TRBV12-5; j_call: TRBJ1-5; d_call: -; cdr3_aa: CASGLGIEVGAHPQHF; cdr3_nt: TGTGCTAGTGGTTTGGGAATTGAAGTGGGGGCCCATCCCCAGCATTTT
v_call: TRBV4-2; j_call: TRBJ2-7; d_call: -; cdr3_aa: CASSQAGTNSYEQYF; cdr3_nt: TGTGCCAGCAGCCAAGCCGGGACCAACTCCTACGAGCAGTACTTC
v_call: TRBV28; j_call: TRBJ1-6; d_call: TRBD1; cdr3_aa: CASRLDRGVSPLHF; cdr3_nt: TGTGCCAGCAGACTGGACAGGGGAGTTTCACCCCTCCACTTT
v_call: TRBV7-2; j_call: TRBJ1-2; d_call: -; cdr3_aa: CASSLERSYGYTF; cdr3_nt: TGTGCCAGCAGCTTAGAACGGAGCTATGGCTACACCTTC
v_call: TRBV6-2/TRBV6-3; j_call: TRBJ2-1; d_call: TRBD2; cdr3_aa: CASSFTSGLAGIDEQFF; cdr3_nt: TGTGCCAGCAGTTTTACTTCGGGACTAGCGGGGATCGATGAGCAGTTCTTC